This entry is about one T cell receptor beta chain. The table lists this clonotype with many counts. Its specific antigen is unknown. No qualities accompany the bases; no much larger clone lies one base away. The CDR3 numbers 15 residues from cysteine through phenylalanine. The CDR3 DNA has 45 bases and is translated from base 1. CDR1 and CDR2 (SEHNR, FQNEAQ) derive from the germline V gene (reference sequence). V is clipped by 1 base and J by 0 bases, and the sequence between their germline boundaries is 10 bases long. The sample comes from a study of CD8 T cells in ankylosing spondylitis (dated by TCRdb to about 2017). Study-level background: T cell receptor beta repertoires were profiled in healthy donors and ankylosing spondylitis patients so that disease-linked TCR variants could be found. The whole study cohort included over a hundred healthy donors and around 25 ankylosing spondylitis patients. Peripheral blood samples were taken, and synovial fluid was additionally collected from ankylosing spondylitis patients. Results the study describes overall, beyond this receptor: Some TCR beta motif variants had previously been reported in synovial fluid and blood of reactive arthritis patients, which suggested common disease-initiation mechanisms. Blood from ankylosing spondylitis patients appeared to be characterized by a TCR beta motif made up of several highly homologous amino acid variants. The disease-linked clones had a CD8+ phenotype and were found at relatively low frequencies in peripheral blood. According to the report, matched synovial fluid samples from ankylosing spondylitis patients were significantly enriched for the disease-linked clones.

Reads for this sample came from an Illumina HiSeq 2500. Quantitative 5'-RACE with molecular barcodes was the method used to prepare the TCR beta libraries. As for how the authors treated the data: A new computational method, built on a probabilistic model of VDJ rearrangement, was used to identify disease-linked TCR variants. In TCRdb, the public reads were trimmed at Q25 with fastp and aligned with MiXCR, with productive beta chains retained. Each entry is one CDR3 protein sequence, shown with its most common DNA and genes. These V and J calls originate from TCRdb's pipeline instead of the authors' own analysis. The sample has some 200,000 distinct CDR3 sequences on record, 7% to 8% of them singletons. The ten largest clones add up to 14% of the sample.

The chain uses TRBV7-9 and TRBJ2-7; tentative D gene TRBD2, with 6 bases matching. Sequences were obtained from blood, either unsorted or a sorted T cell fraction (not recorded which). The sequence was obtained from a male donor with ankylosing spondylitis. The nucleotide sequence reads TGTGCCAGCAGCTTAGGCGGGGAGGACTCCTACGAGCAGTACTTC. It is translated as CASSLGGEDSYEQYF.